This T cell receptor beta chain was sequenced during a study of neoadjuvant nivolumab and ipilimumab in lung cancer. Whole-study results and caveats: A small number of samples were TCR sequenced. Blood richness before therapy tracked richness in tumors resected after neoadjuvant therapy. Resected tumors had greater TCR richness and clonality than uninvolved lung.

This clone was seen only a few times. What it recognizes is unknown. V lost 2 bases to trimming and J lost 4 bases; unmatched junction nucleotides: 8. This CDR3 has 15 residues. The germline V gene encodes CDR1 GTSNPN and CDR2 SVGIG (reference sequence). Here immunoSEQ multiplex PCR was the method, and the copy in TCRdb shows in-frame clones only, minus some. The profile shows roughly 23,000 clones, more than 65% of them singletons. The chain combines TRBV30 with TRBJ1-1, with 9 bases identical to TRBD1. The sequence was obtained from an adult with non-small cell lung cancer. Here the sequenced sample was peripheral blood, taken before neoadjuvant nivolumab, alone or with ipilimumab. The CDR3 reads CAWSSPDRGSTEAFF. The CDR3 nucleotides are TGTGCCTGGAGTTCACCGGACAGGGGTAGCACTGAAGCTTTCTTT. Full variable domain (remainder filled in from reference TRBV30 and TRBJ1-1): SQTIHQWPATLVQPVGSPLSLECTVEGTSNPNLYWYRQAAGRGLQLLFYSVGIGQISSEVPQNLSASRPQDRQFILSSKKLLLSDSGFYLCAWSSPDRGSTEAFFGQGTRLTVV.